This T cell receptor (beta chain) was profiled in a study of T cells in Graves' hyperthyroidism and ophthalmopathy. This clonotype has ten or more counts. Researchers amplified the TCR beta CDR3 regions from RNA transcripts. Initially, a first-round RT-PCR of the TCR CDR3 employed the HTBI primer set. One entry per CDR3 protein results from TCRdb running MiXCR on the multiplex PCR reads. The repertoire holds under 450,000 distinct CDR3 sequences, with approximately 15% as singletons. CDR3 length: 18 amino acids. Trimming took 5 bases from V and 2 from J, leaving 23 bases between them. Germline assignment: CDR1 MNHEY and CDR2 SVGEGT.

This receptor was identified in a woman aged 18-35 years with Graves' hyperthyroidism. What was sequenced was blood. This chain connects TRBV6-2 or TRBV6-3 to TRBJ2-3; perhaps D is TRBD1 or TRBD2 (5 bases each). The CDR3 spells CASSTIQGPQKVTDTQYF. The CDR3 DNA reads TGTGCCAGCAGTACGATCCAGGGACCCCAGAAGGTCACAGATACGCAGTATTTT.